The TCR beta chain described here comes from a study of brain metastases from non-small cell lung cancer. This CDR3 has 16 residues. CDR1 is SGHVS, CDR2 FNYEAQ, per germline. Trimming pared 0 bases from V and 3 bases from J, leaving 12 bases between. The method was immunoSEQ multiplex PCR; TCRdb's version includes in-frame clones alone and lacks a portion of them. Among roughly 6,200 clones listed, approximately 82% were seen once. This sequence originates from a donor at least 40 years old with non-small cell lung cancer. The chain combines TRBV7-6 with TRBJ2-1; D is unresolved. Sequencing was performed on primary lung tumor tissue. Here the CDR3 reads CASSLALGIYYNEQFF. The CDR3 DNA reads TGTGCCAGCAGCTTAGCGCTGGGGATATACTACAATGAGCAGTTCTTC.